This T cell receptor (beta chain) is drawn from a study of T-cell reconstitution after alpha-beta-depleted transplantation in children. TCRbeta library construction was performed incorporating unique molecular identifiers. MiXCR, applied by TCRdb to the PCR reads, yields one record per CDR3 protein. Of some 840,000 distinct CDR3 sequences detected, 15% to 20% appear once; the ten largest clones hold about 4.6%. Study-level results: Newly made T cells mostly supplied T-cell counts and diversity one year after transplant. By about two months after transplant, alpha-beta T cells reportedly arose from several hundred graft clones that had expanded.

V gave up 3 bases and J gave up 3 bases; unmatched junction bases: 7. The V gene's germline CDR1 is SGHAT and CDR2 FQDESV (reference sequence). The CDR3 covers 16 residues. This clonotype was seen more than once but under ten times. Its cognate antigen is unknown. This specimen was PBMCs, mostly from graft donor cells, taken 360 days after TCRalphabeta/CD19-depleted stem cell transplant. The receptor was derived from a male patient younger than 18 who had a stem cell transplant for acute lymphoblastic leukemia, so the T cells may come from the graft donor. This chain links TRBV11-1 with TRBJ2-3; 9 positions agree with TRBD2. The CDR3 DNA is TGTGCCAGCAGCTTCTTCCTAGCGGGATTAACAGATACGCAGTATTTT. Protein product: CASSFFLAGLTDTQYF.